This entry features one TCR beta chain sequence. What it recognizes is unknown. The source of the sample is a study of monozygotic twins with inflammatory bowel disease. Study results and caveats: No repertoire similarity difference was seen between concordant and discordant twins; power was possibly limited.

TCRdb reprocessed the 5' RACE reads; each CDR3 protein has one entry and no DNA is given. The sample has 350,000 to 400,000 distinct CDR3 sequences; the top ten hold approximately 2.4%. Germline CDR1 SGHAT, CDR2 FQNNGV. The CDR3 spans 12 residues. The sequenced material came from blood. The V gene is TRBV11-2, the J gene TRBJ1-1; absent DNA, TCRdb's TRBD1 call cannot be checked. This receptor was taken from a human donor with ulcerative colitis or Crohn's disease, or a healthy co-twin of an affected twin (not recorded which). CDR3 region: CASSPAGVRAFF.